Below, 24 T cell receptor beta chains from the same sample are listed, as sequenced in a study of shared clonotypes between healthy human individuals. Assay used: immunoSEQ multiplex PCR; TCRdb lists only in-frame clones, some missing. This table has about 820,000 clones, around 92% appearing once. As defined, naive CD8 cells were CD45RO-negative and positively selected for CCR7, with terminally differentiated effector memory CD45RA+ cells excluded. The sample comprised naive CD8+ T cells sorted from blood. These receptors were collected from a man younger than 40 in good health.

The chain couples TRBV4-1 to TRBJ1-1, with a weak D call TRBD1 (5 bases). Germline V CDR1 and CDR2: MGHRA, YSYEKL. V lost 1 base and J lost 4, with 10 bases in between. The CDR3 length is 14 residues. The CDR3 coding sequence is TGCGCCAGCAGCCAAGGTGACAGTTTCACTGAAGCTTTCTTT. It translates to CASSQGDSFTEAFF.

The chain recombines TRBV11-2 with TRBJ2-5; a weak D match, TRBD1 (7 bases). Germline V CDR1 and CDR2: SGHAT, FQNNGV. Deletions cut 1 base from V and 0 bases from J, with 18 bases between. The CDR3 length is 18 residues. The CDR3: CASSLGWGGQANQETQYF. CDR3 DNA sequence: TGTGCCAGCAGCTTAGGCTGGGGAGGACAGGCCAACCAAGAGACCCAGTACTTC.

This clone was counted only a few times. V gene TRBV5-1 combines with J gene TRBJ2-3; 7 bases agree with TRBD1. The CDR3 is 15 amino acids. Germline V gene lookup returns CDR1 SGHRS and CDR2 YFSETQ. V was clipped by 4 bases and J by 6 bases; unmatched bases: 11. The CDR3: CASSIDRDPVDTQYF. The CDR3 DNA follows: TGCGCCAGCAGCATCGACAGGGATCCTGTGGATACGCAGTATTTT.

The chain uses TRBV19 and TRBJ2-1; a weak D match, TRBD2 (6 bases). This CDR3 contains 15 residues. The V and J ends lost 1 base and 8 bases respectively, with 15 bases between them. CDR1 is LNHDA, CDR2 SQIVND, per germline (reference sequence). The CDR3 reads CASSIVPAGPDEQFF. The CDR3 DNA follows: TGTGCCAGTAGTATAGTCCCAGCGGGCCCCGATGAGCAGTTCTTC.

This rearrangement joins TRBV7-9 to TRBJ1-2, with D hard to call. CDR3 size: 14 residues. CDR1 is SEHNR and CDR2 is FQNEAQ in the germline V gene (reference sequence). Trimming cost V 0 bases and J 7 bases, with 12 bases left between them. The CDR3 sequence: CASSLAVQLGGYTF. The CDR3 coding sequence is TGTGCCAGCAGCTTAGCAGTACAGTTAGGTGGCTACACCTTC.

The V call is TRBV11-2, the J call TRBJ2-1; tentatively, D is TRBD2 (5 bases). Germline CDR1 reads SGHAT; CDR2 reads FQNNGV. The CDR3 has 13 residues. The V gene lost 5 bases and the J gene lost 7 bases, with 12 bases spanning the gap. CDR3 DNA sequence: TGTGCCAGCAGCCCCGGGGTAGCAAATGAGCAGTTCTTC. This codes for CASSPGVANEQFF. The complete variable domain, with remaining parts taken from reference TRBV11-2 and TRBJ2-1, reads EAGVAQSPRYKIIEKRQSVAFWCNPISGHATLYWYQQILGQGPKLLIQFQNNGVVDDSQLPKDRFSAERLKGVDSTLKIQPAKLEDSAVYLCASSPGVANEQFFGPGTRLTVL.

J is TRBJ1-2 and V is TRBV7-9; D is ambiguous. The CDR3 length is 14 residues. Germline loops: CDR1 SEHNR, CDR2 FQNEAQ (reference sequence). V lost 4 bases, J lost 2 bases, and 11 bases lay in between. CDR3 sequence: CASSSWTVNYGYTF. DNA for the CDR3: TGTGCCAGCAGCTCCTGGACGGTGAACTATGGCTACACCTTC.

This chain joins TRBV27 and TRBJ2-7; a weak D match, TRBD2 (6 bases). The CDR3 length is 13 residues. The V end lost 8 bases, the J end lost 2 bases, and 13 bases lay between the germline ends. The V gene's germline CDR1 is MNHEY and CDR2 SMNVEV (reference sequence). The CDR3 nucleotides read TGTGCCAGCCGGATAGCGGAGCCCTACGAGCAGTACTTC. Translation: CASRIAEPYEQYF.

The chain recombines TRBV6-5 with TRBJ2-3, with a weak D call TRBD2 (5 bases). The CDR3 sequence is 14 residues long. Germline CDR1 and CDR2: MNHEY and SVGAGI. Between the trimmed V and J ends, which lost 6 bases and 3 bases, there was a span of 13 bases. CDR3 protein: CASRETTYTDTQYF. The CDR3 bases are TGTGCCAGCAGAGAGACTACATATACAGATACGCAGTATTTT.

In nucleotides, the CDR3 is TGTGCCATCAGTTCCGTTGGGCCCGGTCACCTGAACACTGAAGCTTTCTTT. This codes for CAISSVGPGHLNTEAFF. V usage is TRBV10-3 and J usage is TRBJ1-1; D remains ambiguous. Trimming shortened V by 5 bases and J by 0 bases, and 19 bases separated the two germline ends. CDR1 and CDR2 from the germline V gene are ENHRY and SYGVKD. The length of the CDR3 is 17 residues.

V is TRBV29-1 and J is TRBJ1-2; the D gene is possibly TRBD1 (6 bases). Germline CDR1 and CDR2: SQVTM and ANQGSEA. Trimming took off 0 bases at V and 8 bases at J, with 19 bases between the two ends. This CDR3 contains 15 residues. CDR3 residues: CSVEDGVPGARGYTF. The CDR3 DNA follows: TGCAGCGTTGAAGATGGAGTTCCGGGGGCGCGGGGCTACACCTTC.

This rearrangement joins TRBV30 to TRBJ2-1; 8 positions match TRBD2. V lost 1 base, J lost 3 bases, and 2 bases stayed unmatched. This CDR3 has 14 amino acids. Germline CDR1 and CDR2: GTSNPN and SVGIG (reference sequence). The CDR3 sequence: CAWSELAVYNEQFF. The CDR3 DNA reads TGTGCCTGGAGTGAACTAGCGGTCTACAATGAGCAGTTCTTC.

This clone showed up just a few times. CDR3 coding DNA: TGTGCCAGCAGCTTAGACGGACAGAACAATCAGCCCCAGCATTTT. Protein: CASSLDGQNNQPQHF. This chain uses TRBV7-9 with TRBJ1-5; maybe TRBD1 (6 bases). V was trimmed by 1 base and J by 3 bases, leaving 10 bases between them. Germline assignment: CDR1 SEHNR and CDR2 FQNEAQ (reference sequence). The CDR3 contains 15 residues.

The genes are TRBV12-5 and TRBJ2-7; 8 bases match TRBD1. CDR3 size: 14 residues. After removal of 7 bases from V and 6 bases from J, the junction contained 11 bases not matched to a gene. Germline V CDR1 and CDR2: LGHNT, FRNRAP. The CDR3 region is CASDRGQGLVEQYF. CDR3 bases: TGTGCTAGTGACCGAGGACAGGGTCTAGTCGAGCAGTACTTC.

V and J are TRBV7-2 and TRBJ2-3; D call uncertain. The CDR3 sequence is 12 residues long. The germline CDR1 and CDR2 sequences are SGHTA and FQGNSA. V lost 1 base and J lost 5, with 4 bases in between. CDR3 protein: CASSLVQDTQYF. The DNA for the CDR3 is TGTGCCAGCAGCTTAGTTCAAGATACGCAGTATTTT.

The V and J genes are TRBV7-3 and TRBJ2-5; 7 nucleotides agree with TRBD2. The J segment lost 5 bases and the V segment lost 3 bases, leaving 3 bases of the junction unmatched. CDR3 length: 13 amino acids. Germline V CDR1 and CDR2: SGHTA, FQGTGA. The CDR3 DNA is TGTGCCAGCAGCTTGAGGGAGGGGGAGACCCAGTACTTC. Amino acids: CASSLREGETQYF.

V usage is TRBV28 and J usage is TRBJ2-5; D possibly corresponds to TRBD1 (5 bases). The CDR3 sequence is 16 residues long. The V end was cut by 1 base, the J end by 2 bases, with 14 bases between. CDR1 and CDR2 (germline): MDHEN, SYDVKM. CDR3 loop: CASSLYHDSFQETQYF. CDR3 nucleotides: TGTGCCAGCAGTTTATATCACGACAGCTTTCAAGAGACCCAGTACTTC.

This sequence joins TRBV19 and TRBJ2-1, with 11 bases matching TRBD2. The germline V gene encodes CDR1 LNHDA and CDR2 SQIVND (reference sequence). V dropped 6 bases and J dropped 5; count of bases not matched to a gene: 6. This CDR3 has 15 residues. The CDR3 nucleotides are TGTGCCAGTAGCTGGGGACTAGCGGACCACAATGAGCAGTTCTTC. This translates into CASSWGLADHNEQFF.

This clone was observed a single time. V usage is TRBV4-1 and J usage is TRBJ1-2; maybe TRBD1 (5 bases). CDR3 length: 14 residues. Germline CDR1 is MGHRA and CDR2 is YSYEKL. V lost 4 bases and J lost 6, with 15 bases in between. DNA for the CDR3: TGCGCCAGCAGCCCCAACTTAGGGGTCGATGGCTACACCTTC. It encodes CASSPNLGVDGYTF.

V is TRBV11-2 and J is TRBJ2-7; no clear D. The CDR3 is made up of 14 amino acids. V was shortened by 5 bases and J by 5 bases, with 16 bases between the two germline ends. Germline assignment: CDR1 SGHAT and CDR2 FQNNGV. The DNA for the CDR3 is TGTGCCAGCAGCCCTAGGTTGCTTGTGAACGAGCAGTACTTC. Protein: CASSPRLLVNEQYF.

The gene calls are TRBV7-9 and TRBJ1-2; possibly TRBD1 for D (5 bases). The CDR3 sequence is 15 residues long. Germline-derived CDR1 and CDR2 are SEHNR and FQNEAQ (reference sequence). V was pared by 5 bases and J by 0 bases, with 13 bases between. This CDR3 is CASSPWDVANYGYTF. For the CDR3, the DNA is TGTGCCAGCAGCCCATGGGACGTAGCTAACTATGGCTACACCTTC.

V gene TRBV6-1 combines with J gene TRBJ2-5; TRBD2 is a possible D gene (7 bases). The CDR3 loop spans 19 amino acids. The germline V gene encodes CDR1 MNHNS and CDR2 SASEGT. V dropped 3 bases and J dropped 5 bases, with 28 bases sitting between them. This CDR3 is CASSDVKGGSYLARETQYF. CDR3 in DNA: TGTGCCAGCAGTGACGTAAAGGGGGGGAGTTACCTCGCCAGGGAGACCCAGTACTTC.

Points on this clone: With a much larger clone just one base away, this may be a read error. The V and J genes are TRBV6-1 and TRBJ2-2; D unresolved. The germline gives CDR1 MNHNS, CDR2 SASEGT. CDR3 length: 15 residues. V dropped 2 bases and J dropped 2 bases, with 9 bases sitting between them. The CDR3 sequence: CASSEWRDNTGELFF. CDR3 sequence (DNA): TGTGCCAGCAGTGAATGGAGAGATAACACCGGGGAGCTGTTTTTT.

The chain carries TRBV15 and TRBJ1-5; unclear D gene. From germline, CDR1 is LNHNV and CDR2 YYDKDF (reference sequence). V lost 0 bases and J lost 6, with 12 bases in between. The CDR3 spans 15 residues. The CDR3, as DNA: TGTGCCACCAGCAGAGATAGAAGTTCTAGTCAGCCCCAGCATTTT. Translating it yields CATSRDRSSSQPQHF.